The 27 T cell receptor beta chains in this list originate from one sample, sequenced in a study of cytomegalovirus exposure and HLA in healthy donors. Amplification used 60 Vbeta primers and 13 Jbeta primers. Generated by immunoSEQ multiplex PCR, the TCRdb table keeps only in-frame clones and is missing some. Listed are 150,000 to 200,000 clones; around 1.2% falls within the top ten. Sequenced input: PBMCs. These receptors came from a woman in her sixties in good health and CMV-seronegative.

The V call is TRBV21-1, the J call TRBJ2-1; the table's D call, TRBD1, was not checked against the DNA. TRBV21-1 is designated a pseudogene. The CDR3 spans 16 residues. The CDR3 DNA is TGTGCCAGCAGCGATGACAGGTTCAGCTCCTACAATGAGCAGTTCTTC. Translated: CASSDDRFSSYNEQFF.

V is TRBV18 and J is TRBJ1-5; D is unclear. Germline lookup yields CDR1 KGHSH and CDR2 LQKENI. Trimming took 3 bases from V and 2 from J, leaving 17 bases between them. The CDR3 is 17 residues long. The CDR3 nucleotides read TGTGCCAGCTCACCTAAGGGCTCTCCCGGGGGCAATCAGCCCCAGCATTTT. Amino acid sequence: CASSPKGSPGGNQPQHF.

V gene TRBV29-1 combines with J gene TRBJ2-4; unclear D gene. The germline V gene has CDR1 SQVTM and CDR2 ANQGSEA. The germline V and J ends were trimmed by 0 bases and 3 bases, with 9 bases remaining between them. This CDR3 has 14 amino acids. Here the CDR3 reads CSVEDRYSKNIQYF. In nucleotides, the CDR3 is TGCAGCGTTGAAGATCGGTACAGCAAAAACATTCAGTACTTC.

V usage is TRBV4-3 and J usage is TRBJ1-2; D may be TRBD1 (6 bases). V lost 0 bases and J 7 bases, leaving 21 bases between the germline ends. The CDR3 totals 17 residues. Germline lookup yields CDR1 LGHNA and CDR2 YSLEER. The CDR3 DNA reads as TGCGCCAGCAGCCAAGATGGGCACGGGAGGGGGGCGCGTGGCTACACCTTC. It is translated as CASSQDGHGRGARGYTF.

The chain links TRBV7-2 to TRBJ1-3; 7 nucleotides agree with TRBD1. Germline trimming cut 5 bases from V and 0 bases from J; bases unmatched to any gene: 4. Germline V lookup: CDR1 SGHTA, CDR2 FQGNSA. The CDR3 totals 15 residues. CDR3 loop: CASSTDRNSGNTIYF. In DNA, the CDR3 is TGTGCCAGCAGCACGGACAGGAACTCTGGAAACACCATATATTTT.

The J gene is TRBJ1-6, the V gene TRBV2, with D hard to call. V lost 2 bases to trimming and J lost 14 bases, with 13 bases between them. The length of the CDR3 is 13 residues. Germline V gene sequence: CDR1 SNHLY, CDR2 FYNNEI. CDR3 amino acids: CASSEREAKSLHF. The CDR3 bases are TGTGCCAGCAGTGAAAGGGAGGCGAAATCCCTCCACTTT.

The V call is TRBV7-3, the J call TRBJ1-4; 8 bases match TRBD1. The CDR3 totals 13 residues. Germline CDR1 SGHTA, CDR2 FQGTGA. J was trimmed by 10 bases and V by 5 bases; bases with no gene match: 6. The CDR3 DNA reads TGTGCCAGCAGCCCGGGACAGGTGGGAAAACTGTTTTTT. Its translation: CASSPGQVGKLFF. Based on the CDR3 plus reference TRBV7-3 and TRBJ1-4, the full variable domain is GAGVSQTPSNKVTEKGKYVELRCDPISGHTALYWYRQSLGQGPEFLIYFQGTGAADDSGLPNDRFFAVRPEGSVSTLKIQRTERGDSAVYLCASSPGQVGKLFFGSGTQLSVL.

This chain links TRBV5-4 with TRBJ2-2; the match to TRBD2 covers 8 bases. Germline CDR1 SGHNT, CDR2 YYREEE (reference sequence). Trimming at V came to 4 bases and at J to 4 bases, leaving 3 bases not matched to a gene. The length of the CDR3 is 14 residues. DNA of the CDR3: TGTGCCAGCAGCCCCGGGGGGGCCACCGGGGAGCTGTTTTTT. It specifies CASSPGGATGELFF.

The chain links TRBV10-1 to TRBJ2-7; no definite D call. CDR3 length: 13 residues. The V gene's germline CDR1 is WNHNN and CDR2 SYGVQD (reference sequence). V dropped 2 bases and J dropped 2 bases, with 7 bases sitting between them. The CDR3, as DNA: TGCGCCAGCAGTGAGCCAGGAACCTACGAGCAGTACTTC. Translating gives CASSEPGTYEQYF.

V usage is TRBV10-3 and J usage is TRBJ2-1; tentatively, D is TRBD1 (8 bases). The V gene lost 3 bases and the J gene lost 7 bases, with 16 bases spanning the gap. CDR1 ENHRY and CDR2 SYGVKD come from the germline V gene. The CDR3 extends over 15 amino acids. DNA of the CDR3: TGTGCCATCAGTGAAGGAGACAGGGGAGGGAATGAGCAGTTCTTC. It yields the protein CAISEGDRGGNEQFF.

CDR3 in DNA: TGTGCCAGCTCACCCAAGGACAGTCTGAACACTGAAGCTTTCTTT. Translating gives CASSPKDSLNTEAFF. V gene TRBV18 combines with J gene TRBJ1-1; a possible D gene is TRBD1 (6 bases). Germline CDR1 and CDR2: KGHSH and LQKENI. CDR3 length: 15 residues. V lost 3 bases and J lost 0, with 11 bases in between.

The V call is TRBV10-2, the J call TRBJ1-6; TRBD1 matches at 8 bases. Germline values: CDR1 WSHSY, CDR2 SAAADI. V was pared by 6 bases and J by 2 bases, with 6 bases of the junction left unmatched. The CDR3 extends over 16 amino acids. CDR3 in DNA: TGCGCCAGCAGAGTTGGACAGGGCACCTATAATTCACCCCTCCACTTT. Translation gives CASRVGQGTYNSPLHF.

This sequence joins TRBV2 and TRBJ1-4, with D possibly being TRBD1 (5 bases). Trimming took off 10 bases at V and 7 bases at J, with 19 bases between the two ends. This CDR3 has 14 residues. The germline gives CDR1 SNHLY, CDR2 FYNNEI. The CDR3, as DNA: TGTGCCACCGTTTATAAGGGGTGGAGTGAAAAACTGTTTTTT. Its protein product is CATVYKGWSEKLFF.

The chain combines TRBV10-3 with TRBJ2-1; TRBD2 matches at 8 bases. Germline V gene lookup returns CDR1 ENHRY and CDR2 SYGVKD. CDR3 size: 16 residues. With V trimmed by 5 bases and J by 5 bases, 11 bases remained unmatched. The CDR3 loop is CAISPIGTRGNNEQFF. CDR3 coding DNA: TGTGCCATCAGTCCAATCGGGACTAGGGGGAACAATGAGCAGTTCTTC.

The genes are TRBV7-9 and TRBJ1-1, with no clear D. V shed 4 bases and J shed 5 bases, with 17 bases lying between them. Germline V gene data show CDR1 as SEHNR and CDR2 as FQNEAQ (reference sequence). The CDR3 consists of 15 residues. The CDR3 DNA follows: TGTGCCAGCAGCTATATGTCGGGAGGTGGAACTGAAGCTTTCTTT. This translates into CASSYMSGGGTEAFF. Full variable domain (missing parts from reference TRBV7-9 and TRBJ1-1): DTGVSQNPRHKITKRGQNVTFRCDPISEHNRLYWYRQTLGQGPEFLTYFQNEAQLEKSRLLSDRFSAERPKGSFSTLEIQRTEQGDSAMYLCASSYMSGGGTEAFFGQGTRLTVV.

This chain links TRBV6-5 with TRBJ1-2, with D possibly matching TRBD1 (6 bases). Trimming stripped 5 bases from V and 10 bases from J, with 11 bases between. This CDR3 is built from 11 residues. Per germline, CDR1 MNHEY and CDR2 SVGAGI. CDR3 region: CASSQGGDYTF. Here the CDR3 DNA reads TGTGCCAGCAGTCAAGGGGGTGACTACACCTTC.

This chain uses TRBV5-1 with TRBJ2-7; TRBD1 matches 7 bases. The length of the CDR3 is 20 residues. J was trimmed by 2 bases and V by 4 bases; bases with no gene match: 24. Germline lookup yields CDR1 SGHRS and CDR2 YFSETQ. CDR3 loop: CASSPGRRGSPGTATYEQYF. The CDR3, as DNA: TGCGCCAGCAGCCCCGGGCGAAGAGGGTCTCCCGGGACAGCAACCTACGAGCAGTACTTC.

The chain links TRBV5-1 to TRBJ2-5; 8 nucleotides agree with TRBD1. Gene TRBJ2-7 matches the end of the DNA better, so the J call may be wrong. The CDR3 length is 15 residues. Germline V gene lookup returns CDR1 SGHRS and CDR2 YFSETQ. CDR3 region: CASSLDGQGPYEQYF. The CDR3 nucleotides read TGCGCCAGCAGCTTGGATGGACAGGGCCCCTACGAGCAGTACTTC.

A remark on this clone: One end of the junction does not line up with germline, which may come from a read error. The J gene is TRBJ1-5, the V gene TRBV2; D might be TRBD1 (5 bases). The CDR3 is 14 amino acids. Germline assignment: CDR1 SNHLY and CDR2 FYNNEI. CDR3: CAGSEALRGQPQHF. The CDR3 DNA follows: TGTGCCGGCAGTGAAGCGCTTAGGGGACAGCCCCAGCATTTT.

The genes are TRBV11-1 and TRBJ2-6, with TRBD2 as a possible D gene (5 bases). The CDR3 has 17 amino acids. Trimming took 0 bases from V and 2 from J, leaving 11 bases between them. Germline loops: CDR1 SGHAT, CDR2 FQDESV (reference sequence). For the CDR3, the DNA is TGTGCCAGCAGCTTAGCGCCTGAGGGCGCTGGGGCCAACGTCCTGACTTTC. The encoded protein is CASSLAPEGAGANVLTF.

The gene calls are TRBV7-8 and TRBJ1-2; tentative D call: TRBD1 (5 bases). Germline V lookup: CDR1 SGHVS, CDR2 FQNEAQ. There are 13 residues in the CDR3. The ends were cut back, 0 bases at V and 8 bases at J, with 10 bases in the middle. The CDR3 nucleotides read TGTGCCAGCAGCTTAGCTGGGGCCGAGGGCTACACCTTC. Translation: CASSLAGAEGYTF.

The chain recombines TRBV30 with TRBJ2-2; possible D gene TRBD2, 6 bases. CDR3 length: 14 residues. Trimming shortened V by 4 bases and J by 2 bases, and 11 bases separated the two germline ends. CDR1 GTSNPN and CDR2 SVGIG come from the germline V gene (reference sequence). CDR3 region: CAWMPGLNTGELFF. The CDR3 coding sequence is TGTGCCTGGATGCCGGGACTCAACACCGGGGAGCTGTTTTTT.

Turning to this clone: This sample includes further DNA sequences coding for the same CDR3. The chain uses TRBV2 and TRBJ2-3, with 9 bases lining up with TRBD2. V lost 3 bases and J lost 2; bases outside the gene matches: 15. Germline V gene data show CDR1 as SNHLY and CDR2 as FYNNEI. CDR3 length: 19 amino acids. The CDR3 nucleotides are TGTGCCAGCAGTGAGGAGGATGTTCTAGCGGGGTACATCACAGATACGCAGTATTTT. It yields the protein CASSEEDVLAGYITDTQYF. The full variable domain, rest sourced from reference TRBV2 and TRBJ2-3, is EPEVTQTPSHQVTQMGQEVILRCVPISNHLYFYWYRQILGQKVEFLVSFYNNEISEKSEIFDDQFSVERPDGSNFTLKIRSTKLEDSAMYFCASSEEDVLAGYITDTQYFGPGTRLTVL.

The CDR3 here is CASTRTGFGYGYTF. In nucleotides, the CDR3 is TGTGCCAGCACCAGGACAGGGTTCGGCTATGGCTACACCTTC. The V gene is TRBV2, the J gene TRBJ1-2, with 8 bases identical to TRBD1. The trim removed 7 bases at V and 4 bases at J, leaving 8 bases unmatched. The CDR3 contains 14 residues. The V gene's germline CDR1 is SNHLY and CDR2 FYNNEI.

This chain joins TRBV2 and TRBJ1-2, with 7 bases matching TRBD1. J gave up 4 bases and V 8 bases, and 10 bases lay outside the gene matches. The CDR3 consists of 14 residues. Germline loops: CDR1 SNHLY, CDR2 FYNNEI. The CDR3 protein is CASGGEGTVYGYTF. CDR3 coding DNA: TGTGCCAGCGGGGGAGAAGGGACAGTCTATGGCTACACCTTC. The whole variable domain, filled in from reference TRBV2 and TRBJ1-2, reads EPEVTQTPSHQVTQMGQEVILRCVPISNHLYFYWYRQILGQKVEFLVSFYNNEISEKSEIFDDQFSVERPDGSNFTLKIRSTKLEDSAMYFCASGGEGTVYGYTFGSGTRLTVV.

The chain joins TRBV7-2 to TRBJ1-2; no clear D. The CDR3 runs to 14 residues. V was pared by 1 base and J by 2 bases, with 8 bases between. CDR1 is SGHTA and CDR2 is FQGNSA in the germline V gene. CDR3 sequence: CASSLGQANYGYTF. CDR3 nucleotide sequence: TGTGCCAGCAGCTTAGGCCAGGCAAACTATGGCTACACCTTC.

This chain connects TRBV2 to TRBJ2-2; D is possibly TRBD2 (6 bases). Per the germline V gene, CDR1 is SNHLY and CDR2 is FYNNEI. V was shortened by 5 bases and J by 3 bases, with 10 bases between the two germline ends. The CDR3 spans 14 residues. This CDR3 is CASSTSRYTGELFF. The CDR3 bases are TGTGCCAGCAGTACTAGCAGATACACCGGGGAGCTGTTTTTT. Filled out from reference TRBV2 and TRBJ2-2, the complete variable domain reads EPEVTQTPSHQVTQMGQEVILRCVPISNHLYFYWYRQILGQKVEFLVSFYNNEISEKSEIFDDQFSVERPDGSNFTLKIRSTKLEDSAMYFCASSTSRYTGELFFGEGSRLTVL.